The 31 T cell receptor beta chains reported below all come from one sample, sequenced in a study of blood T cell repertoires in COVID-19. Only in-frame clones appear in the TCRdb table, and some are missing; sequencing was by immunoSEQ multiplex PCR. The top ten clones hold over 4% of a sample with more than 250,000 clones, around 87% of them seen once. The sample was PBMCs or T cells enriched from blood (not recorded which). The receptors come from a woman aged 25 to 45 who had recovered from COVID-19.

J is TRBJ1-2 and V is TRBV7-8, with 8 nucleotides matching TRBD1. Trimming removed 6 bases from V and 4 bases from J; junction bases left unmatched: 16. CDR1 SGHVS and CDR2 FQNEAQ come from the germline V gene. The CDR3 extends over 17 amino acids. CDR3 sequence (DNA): TGTGCCAGCAGTCTTAGGAACCCTCAGGGGGCCGGCTATGGCTACACCTTC. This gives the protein CASSLRNPQGAGYGYTF.

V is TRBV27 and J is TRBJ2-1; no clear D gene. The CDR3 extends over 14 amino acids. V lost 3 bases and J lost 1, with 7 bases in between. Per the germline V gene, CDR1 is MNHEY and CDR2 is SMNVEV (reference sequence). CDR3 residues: CASSFFASYNEQFF. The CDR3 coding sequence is TGTGCCAGCAGTTTTTTTGCGTCCTACAATGAGCAGTTCTTC.

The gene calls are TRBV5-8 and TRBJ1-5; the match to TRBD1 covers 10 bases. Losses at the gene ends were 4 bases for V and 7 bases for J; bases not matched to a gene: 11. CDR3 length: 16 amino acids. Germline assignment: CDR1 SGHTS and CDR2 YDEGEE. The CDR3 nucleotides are TGTGCCAGCAGCCCTCCCGACAGGGGGCGTAGACAGCCCCAGCATTTT. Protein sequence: CASSPPDRGRRQPQHF. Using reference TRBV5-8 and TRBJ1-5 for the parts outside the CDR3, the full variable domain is EAGVTQSPTHLIKTRGQQATLRCSPISGHTSVYWYQQALGLGLQFLLWYDEGEERNRGNFPPRFSGRQFPNYSSELNVNALELEDSALYLCASSPPDRGRRQPQHFGDGTRLSIL.

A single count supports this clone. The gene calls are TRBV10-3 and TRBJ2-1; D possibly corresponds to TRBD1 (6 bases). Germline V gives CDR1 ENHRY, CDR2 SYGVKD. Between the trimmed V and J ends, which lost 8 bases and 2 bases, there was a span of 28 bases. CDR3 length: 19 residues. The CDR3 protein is CAILTLPKTGVPTYNEQFF. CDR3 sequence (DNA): TGTGCCATCCTAACTCTTCCCAAGACAGGCGTTCCGACCTACAATGAGCAGTTCTTC.

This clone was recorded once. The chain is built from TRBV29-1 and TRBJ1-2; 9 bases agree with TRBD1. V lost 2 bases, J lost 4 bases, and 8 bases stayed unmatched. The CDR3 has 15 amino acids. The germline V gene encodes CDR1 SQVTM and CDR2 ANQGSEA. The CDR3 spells CSVERQGVFGYGYTF. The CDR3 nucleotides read TGCAGCGTTGAAAGACAGGGGGTTTTTGGCTATGGCTACACCTTC.

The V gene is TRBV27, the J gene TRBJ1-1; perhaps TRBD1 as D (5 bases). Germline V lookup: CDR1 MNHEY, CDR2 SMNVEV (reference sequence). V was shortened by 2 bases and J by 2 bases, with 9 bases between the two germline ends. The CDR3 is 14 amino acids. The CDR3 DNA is TGTGCCAGCAGTTTAATCGGGGGAAACACTGAAGCTTTCTTT. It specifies CASSLIGGNTEAFF.

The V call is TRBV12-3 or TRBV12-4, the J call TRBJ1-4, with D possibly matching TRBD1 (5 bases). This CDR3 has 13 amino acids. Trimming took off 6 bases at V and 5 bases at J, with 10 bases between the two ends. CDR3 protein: CASSRQLNEKLFF. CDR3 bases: TGTGCCAGCAGCCGACAGCTGAATGAAAAACTGTTTTTT.

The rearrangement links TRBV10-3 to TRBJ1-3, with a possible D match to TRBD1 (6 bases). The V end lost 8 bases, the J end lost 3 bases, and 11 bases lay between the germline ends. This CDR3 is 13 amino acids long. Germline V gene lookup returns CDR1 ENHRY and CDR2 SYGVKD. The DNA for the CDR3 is TGTGCCATCGGCCAGGGGCTTGGAAACACCATATATTTT. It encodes CAIGQGLGNTIYF.

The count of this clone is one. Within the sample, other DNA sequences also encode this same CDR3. CDR3 sequence (DNA): TGTGCCAGCAGCTTAGCACAGGGGGCGAGAACTGAAGCTTTCTTT. Residues: CASSLAQGARTEAFF. The rearrangement uses TRBV7-9 and TRBJ1-1, with 9 bases lining up with TRBD1. Germline V CDR1 and CDR2: SEHNR, FQNEAQ (reference sequence). The CDR3 runs to 15 residues. V lost 0 bases to trimming and J lost 5 bases; unmatched junction nucleotides: 4.

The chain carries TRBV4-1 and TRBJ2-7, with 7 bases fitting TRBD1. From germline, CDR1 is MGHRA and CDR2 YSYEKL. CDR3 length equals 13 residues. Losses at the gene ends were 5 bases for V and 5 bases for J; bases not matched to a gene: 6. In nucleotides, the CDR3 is TGCGCCAGCAGCAATAACAGGGGTGACGAGCAGTACTTC. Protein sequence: CASSNNRGDEQYF.

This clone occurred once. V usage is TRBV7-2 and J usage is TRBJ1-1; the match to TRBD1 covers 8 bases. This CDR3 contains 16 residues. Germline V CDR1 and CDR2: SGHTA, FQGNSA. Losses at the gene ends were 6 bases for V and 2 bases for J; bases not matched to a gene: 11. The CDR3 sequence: CASRDRALGINTEAFF. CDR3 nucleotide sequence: TGTGCCAGCAGGGACAGGGCACTGGGAATCAACACTGAAGCTTTCTTT. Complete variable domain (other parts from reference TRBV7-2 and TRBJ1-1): GAGVSQSPSNKVTEKGKDVELRCDPISGHTALYWYRQSLGQGLEFLIYFQGNSAPDKSGLPSDRFSAERTGGSVSTLTIQRTQQEDSAVYLCASRDRALGINTEAFFGQGTRLTVV.

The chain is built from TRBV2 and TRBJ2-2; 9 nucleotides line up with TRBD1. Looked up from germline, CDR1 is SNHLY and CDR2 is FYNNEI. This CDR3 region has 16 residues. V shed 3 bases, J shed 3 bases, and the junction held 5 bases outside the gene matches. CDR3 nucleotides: TGTGCCAGCAGTGACCGGGACAGGGAAGACACCGGGGAGCTGTTTTTT. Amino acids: CASSDRDREDTGELFF.

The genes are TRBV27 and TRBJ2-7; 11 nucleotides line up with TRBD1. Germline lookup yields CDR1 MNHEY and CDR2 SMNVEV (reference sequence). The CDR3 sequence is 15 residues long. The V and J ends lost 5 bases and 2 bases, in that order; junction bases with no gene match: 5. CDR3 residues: CASSTRDRGTYEQYF. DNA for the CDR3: TGTGCCAGCAGTACCCGGGACAGGGGGACCTACGAGCAGTACTTC.

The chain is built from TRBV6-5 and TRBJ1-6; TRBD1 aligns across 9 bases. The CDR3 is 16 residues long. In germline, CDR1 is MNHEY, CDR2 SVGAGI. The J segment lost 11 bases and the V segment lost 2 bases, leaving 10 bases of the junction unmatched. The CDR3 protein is CASSYAGQGSSPPLHF. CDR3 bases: TGTGCCAGCAGTTACGCGGGACAGGGATCTTCCCCACCCCTCCACTTT.

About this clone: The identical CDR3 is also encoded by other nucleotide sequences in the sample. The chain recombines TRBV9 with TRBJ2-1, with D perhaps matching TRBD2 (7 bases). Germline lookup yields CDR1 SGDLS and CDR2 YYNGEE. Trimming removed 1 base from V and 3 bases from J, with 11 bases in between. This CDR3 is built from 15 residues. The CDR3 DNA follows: TGTGCCAGCAGCGTACCGGGGGGCCGCTACAATGAGCAGTTCTTC. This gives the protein CASSVPGGRYNEQFF.

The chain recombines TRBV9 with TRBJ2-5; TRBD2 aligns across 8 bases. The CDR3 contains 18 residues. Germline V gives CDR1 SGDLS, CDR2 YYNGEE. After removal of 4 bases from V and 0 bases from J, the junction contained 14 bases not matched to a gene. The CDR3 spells CASSSLRGRGVYQETQYF. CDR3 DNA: TGTGCCAGCAGCTCCCTGCGAGGGCGGGGGGTGTACCAAGAGACCCAGTACTTC.

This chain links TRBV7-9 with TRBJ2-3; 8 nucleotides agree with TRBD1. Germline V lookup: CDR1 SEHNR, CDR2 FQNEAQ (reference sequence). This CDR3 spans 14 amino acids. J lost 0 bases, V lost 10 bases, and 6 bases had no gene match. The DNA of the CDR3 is TGTGCCACCTCACAGGGGGTTAGCACAGATACGCAGTATTTT. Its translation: CATSQGVSTDTQYF.

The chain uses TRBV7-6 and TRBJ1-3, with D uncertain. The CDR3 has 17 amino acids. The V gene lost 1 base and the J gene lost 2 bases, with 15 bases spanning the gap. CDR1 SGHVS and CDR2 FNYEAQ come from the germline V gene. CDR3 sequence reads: CASSLGPRREPGNTIYF. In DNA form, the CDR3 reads TGTGCCAGCAGCTTAGGGCCCAGGCGAGAACCTGGAAACACCATATATTTT.

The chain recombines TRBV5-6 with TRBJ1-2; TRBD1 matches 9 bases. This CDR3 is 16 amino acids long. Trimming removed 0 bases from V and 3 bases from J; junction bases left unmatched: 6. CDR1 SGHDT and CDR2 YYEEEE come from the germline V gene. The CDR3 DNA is TGTGCCAGCAGCTTGGGGACAGGGGCCCCTTACTATGGCTACACCTTC. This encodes CASSLGTGAPYYGYTF.

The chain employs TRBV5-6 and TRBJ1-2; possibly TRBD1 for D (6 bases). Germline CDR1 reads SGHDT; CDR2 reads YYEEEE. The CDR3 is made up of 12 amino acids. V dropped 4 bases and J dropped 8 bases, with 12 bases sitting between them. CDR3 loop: CASSRTGGGYTF. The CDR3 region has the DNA TGTGCCAGCAGCAGGACGGGGGGCGGCTACACCTTC.

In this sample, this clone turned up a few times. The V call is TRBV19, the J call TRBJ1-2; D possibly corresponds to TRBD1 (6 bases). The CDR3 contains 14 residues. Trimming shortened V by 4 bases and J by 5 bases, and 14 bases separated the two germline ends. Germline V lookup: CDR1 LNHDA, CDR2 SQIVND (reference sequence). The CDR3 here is CASSTTGTEYGYTF. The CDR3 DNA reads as TGTGCCAGTAGTACCACAGGGACCGAGTATGGCTACACCTTC.

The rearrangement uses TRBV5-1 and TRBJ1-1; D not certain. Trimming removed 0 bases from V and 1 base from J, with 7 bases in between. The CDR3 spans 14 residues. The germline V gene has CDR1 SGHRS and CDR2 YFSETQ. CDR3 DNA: TGCGCCAGCAGCTTGGGTTACGGGAACACTGAAGCTTTCTTT. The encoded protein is CASSLGYGNTEAFF.

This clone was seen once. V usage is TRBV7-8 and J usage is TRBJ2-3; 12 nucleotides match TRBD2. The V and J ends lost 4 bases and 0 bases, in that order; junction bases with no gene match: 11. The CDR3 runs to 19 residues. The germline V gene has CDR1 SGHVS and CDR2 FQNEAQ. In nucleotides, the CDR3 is TGTGCCAGCAGCTCATACAGACTAGCGGGGGTGGGTAGCACAGATACGCAGTATTTT. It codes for CASSSYRLAGVGSTDTQYF.

The CDR3 coding sequence is TGTGCCACCAGCAGAGAAAGTCTGACAGGGGGAGCTTTCTTT. This codes for CATSRESLTGGAFF. The chain carries TRBV15 and TRBJ1-1; 9 nucleotides agree with TRBD1. CDR3 length: 14 amino acids. Germline V gives CDR1 LNHNV, CDR2 YYDKDF (reference sequence). V lost 0 bases, J lost 10 bases, and 6 bases stayed unmatched.

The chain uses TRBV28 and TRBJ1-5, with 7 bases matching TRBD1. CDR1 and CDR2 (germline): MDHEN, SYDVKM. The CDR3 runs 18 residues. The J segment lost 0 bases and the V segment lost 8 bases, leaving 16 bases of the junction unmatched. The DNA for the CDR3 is TGTGCCAGCCGTTGGGGCGGCAGGGGGGATTATAGCAATCAGCCCCAGCATTTT. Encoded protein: CASRWGGRGDYSNQPQHF.

The CDR3 loop reads CASSLSHGGDYGYTF. CDR3 nucleotides: TGTGCCAGCAGCTTAAGCCACGGGGGTGACTATGGCTACACCTTC. The rearrangement joins TRBV9 to TRBJ1-2; weak D call: TRBD1 (5 bases). V lost 4 bases and J 3 bases, leaving 16 bases between the germline ends. This CDR3 has 15 amino acids. The germline CDR1 and CDR2 sequences are SGDLS and YYNGEE.

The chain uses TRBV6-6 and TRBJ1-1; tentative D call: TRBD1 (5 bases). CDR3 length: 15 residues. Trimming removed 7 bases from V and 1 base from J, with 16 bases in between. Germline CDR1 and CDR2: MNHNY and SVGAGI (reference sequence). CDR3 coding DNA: TGTGCCAGCATCCGCGGGGGGATGGGGAACACTGAAGCTTTCTTT. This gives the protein CASIRGGMGNTEAFF.

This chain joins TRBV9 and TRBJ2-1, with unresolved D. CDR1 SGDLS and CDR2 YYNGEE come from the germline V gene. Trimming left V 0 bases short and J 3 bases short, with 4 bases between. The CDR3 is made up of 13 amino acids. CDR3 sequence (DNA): TGTGCCAGCAGCGTAGGGAGCTACAATGAGCAGTTCTTC. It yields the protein CASSVGSYNEQFF.

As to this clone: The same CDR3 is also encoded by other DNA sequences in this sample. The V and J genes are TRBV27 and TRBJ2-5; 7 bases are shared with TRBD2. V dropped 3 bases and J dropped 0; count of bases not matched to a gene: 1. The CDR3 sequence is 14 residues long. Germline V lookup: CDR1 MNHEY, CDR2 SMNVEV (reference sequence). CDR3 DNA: TGTGCCAGCAGTTTCCTAGCGGACCAAGAGACCCAGTACTTC. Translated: CASSFLADQETQYF.

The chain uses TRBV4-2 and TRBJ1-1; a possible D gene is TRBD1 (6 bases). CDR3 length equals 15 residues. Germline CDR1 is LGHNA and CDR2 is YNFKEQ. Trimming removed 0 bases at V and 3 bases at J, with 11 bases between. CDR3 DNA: TGTGCCAGCAGCCAAGAAGGGAGGGGGGACACTGAAGCTTTCTTT. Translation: CASSQEGRGDTEAFF.

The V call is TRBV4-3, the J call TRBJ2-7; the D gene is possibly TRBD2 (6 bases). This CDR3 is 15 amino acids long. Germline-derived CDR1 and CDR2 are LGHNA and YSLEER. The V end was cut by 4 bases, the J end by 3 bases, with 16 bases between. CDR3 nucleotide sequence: TGCGCCAGCAGCCCGGGGTCTCTGGGGGGCTACGAGCAGTACTTC. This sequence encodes CASSPGSLGGYEQYF.